This T cell receptor (beta chain) was recovered during a study of T cell responses to AZD1222 COVID-19 vaccine. Findings and limits, study-wide: Only a handful of people who got AZD1222 tested seropositive at baseline.

The CDR3 is made up of 12 amino acids. Trimming cost V 8 bases and J 9 bases; bases outside gene matches: 7. This clone has only one observation. Its antigen is unidentified. Sequencing was performed with immunoSEQ multiplex PCR; in TCRdb, only in-frame clones are kept and a portion is missing. This table has approximately 100,000 clones, around 90% appearing once. The specimen was peripheral blood, collected on day 0 of AZD1222 vaccination. The sequence came from an adult in good health. The chain couples TRBV12-3 or TRBV12-4 to TRBJ1-1; 9 bases agree with TRBD1. The CDR3 coding sequence is TGTGCCAGCTCATCCGGACAGGGGAAAGCTTTCTTT. It is translated as CASSSGQGKAFF.